A selection of T cell receptor beta chains follows, all from one sample in a study of immune evolution from preneoplasia to lung adenocarcinoma. The table came from immunoSEQ multiplex PCR; TCRdb's copy has only in-frame clones and leaves some out. Of about 7,900 clones in the sample, roughly 83% were seen once. The material sequenced was FFPE minimally invasive lung adenocarcinoma tissue. The receptor set was obtained from a person aged 70 to 85 with lung adenocarcinoma. Each CDR3 is given with its conserved first and last residue. Where a row states a size, it is once, few, many or the class of an expanded clone; other rows omit it.

V gene	J gene	clone size	CDR3 protein
TRBV2	TRBJ2-7	once	CASSLAANSYEQYF
TRBV19	TRBJ2-3	once	CASRFVGLSTDTQYF
TRBV4-2	TRBJ2-7	-	CASSQDHRAVEQYF
TRBV19	TRBJ2-1	-	CASMASGRYNEQFF
TRBV6-1	TRBJ1-4	-	CASSGGQRFNEKLFF
TRBV30	TRBJ1-1	-	CAWNRQRDTEAFF
TRBV19	TRBJ2-3	-	CASSIVVGTDTQYF
TRBV29-1	TRBJ1-1	-	CSVGGTGGAVTEAFF
TRBV29-1	TRBJ1-1	-	CSVEAQFGTEAFF
TRBV28	TRBJ2-3	-	CATRDPADTQYF
TRBV4-1	TRBJ1-1	few	CASSQSQGAITEAFF
TRBV7-3	TRBJ2-1	-	CASSLTLAGGSEQFF
TRBV28	TRBJ1-4	few	CASSPGSRNEKLFF
TRBV2	TRBJ2-6	few	CASREGSLRQGFSGANVLTF
TRBV11-2	TRBJ1-6	-	CASSLRGSESPLHF
TRBV14	TRBJ1-1	-	CASSQDLGAEAFF